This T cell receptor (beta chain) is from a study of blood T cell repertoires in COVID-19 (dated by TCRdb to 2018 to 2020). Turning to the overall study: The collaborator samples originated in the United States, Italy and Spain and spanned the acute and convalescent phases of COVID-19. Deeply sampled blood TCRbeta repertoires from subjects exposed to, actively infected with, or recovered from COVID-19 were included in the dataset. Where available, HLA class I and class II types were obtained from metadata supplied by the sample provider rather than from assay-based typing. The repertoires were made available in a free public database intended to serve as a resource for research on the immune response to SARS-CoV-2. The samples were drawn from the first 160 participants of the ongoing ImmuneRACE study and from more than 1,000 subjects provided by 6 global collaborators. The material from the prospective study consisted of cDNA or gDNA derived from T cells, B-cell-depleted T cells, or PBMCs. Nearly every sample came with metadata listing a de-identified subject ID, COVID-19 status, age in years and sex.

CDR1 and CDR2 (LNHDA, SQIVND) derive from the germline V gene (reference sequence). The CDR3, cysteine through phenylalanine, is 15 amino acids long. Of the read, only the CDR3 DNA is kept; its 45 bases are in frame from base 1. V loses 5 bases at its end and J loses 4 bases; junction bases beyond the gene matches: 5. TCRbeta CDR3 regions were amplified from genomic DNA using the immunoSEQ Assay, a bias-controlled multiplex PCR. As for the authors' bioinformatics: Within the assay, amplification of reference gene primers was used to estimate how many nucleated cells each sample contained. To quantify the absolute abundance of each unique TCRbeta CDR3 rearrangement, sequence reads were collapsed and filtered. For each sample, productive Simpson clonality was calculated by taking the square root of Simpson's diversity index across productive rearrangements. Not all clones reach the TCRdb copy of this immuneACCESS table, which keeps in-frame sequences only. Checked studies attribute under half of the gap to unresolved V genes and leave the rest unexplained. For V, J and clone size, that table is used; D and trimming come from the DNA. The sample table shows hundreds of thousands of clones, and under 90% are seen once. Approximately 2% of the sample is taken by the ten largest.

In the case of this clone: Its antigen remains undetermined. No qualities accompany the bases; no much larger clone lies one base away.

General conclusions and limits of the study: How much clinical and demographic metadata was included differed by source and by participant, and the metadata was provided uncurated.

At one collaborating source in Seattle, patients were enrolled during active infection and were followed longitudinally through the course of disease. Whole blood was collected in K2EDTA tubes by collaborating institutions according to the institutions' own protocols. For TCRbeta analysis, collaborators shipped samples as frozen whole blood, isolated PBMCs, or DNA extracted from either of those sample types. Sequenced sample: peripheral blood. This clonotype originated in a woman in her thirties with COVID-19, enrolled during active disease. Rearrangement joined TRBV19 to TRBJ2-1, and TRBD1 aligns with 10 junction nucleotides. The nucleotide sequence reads TGTGCCAGTAGTCCCGGGACAGGGGTATACAATGAGCAGTTCTTC. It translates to CASSPGTGVYNEQFF.